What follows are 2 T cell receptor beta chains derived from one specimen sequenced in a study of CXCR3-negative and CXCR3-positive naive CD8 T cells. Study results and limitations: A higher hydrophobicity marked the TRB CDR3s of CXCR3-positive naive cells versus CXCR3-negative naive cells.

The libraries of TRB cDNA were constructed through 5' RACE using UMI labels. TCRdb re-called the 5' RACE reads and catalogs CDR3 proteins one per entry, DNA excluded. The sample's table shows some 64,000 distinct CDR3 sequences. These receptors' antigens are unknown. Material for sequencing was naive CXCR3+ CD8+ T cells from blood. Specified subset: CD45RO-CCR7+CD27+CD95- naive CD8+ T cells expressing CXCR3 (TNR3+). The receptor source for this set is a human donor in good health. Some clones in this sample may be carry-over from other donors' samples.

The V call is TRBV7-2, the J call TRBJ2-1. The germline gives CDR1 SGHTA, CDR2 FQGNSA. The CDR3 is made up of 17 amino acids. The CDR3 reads CASSFPTDGASYNEQFF. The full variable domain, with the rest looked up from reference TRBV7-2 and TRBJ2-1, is GAGVSQSPSNKVTEKGKDVELRCDPISGHTALYWYRQSLGQGLEFLIYFQGNSAPDKSGLPSDRFSAERTGGSVSTLTIQRTQQEDSAVYLCASSFPTDGASYNEQFFGPGTRLTVL.

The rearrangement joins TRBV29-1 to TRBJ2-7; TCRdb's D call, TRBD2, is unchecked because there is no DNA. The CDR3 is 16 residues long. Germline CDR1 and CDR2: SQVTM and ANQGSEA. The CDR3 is CSVELTSGGTAYEQYF.